The 5 T cell receptor beta chains below all came from one sample that was sequenced in a study of cytomegalovirus exposure and HLA in healthy donors. PCR primers comprised 60 Vbeta and 13 Jbeta primers. The data were produced by immunoSEQ multiplex PCR, yet TCRdb's version contains in-frame clones alone and is incomplete. Among tens of thousands of clones, roughly 69% were seen once, and the ten largest hold around 3.5%. The sequenced sample was PBMCs. The origin of the receptors is a woman in her twenties or thirties in good health and CMV-seronegative.

The chain joins TRBV6-6 to TRBJ1-2; 9 nucleotides match TRBD1. V was pared by 3 bases and J by 7 bases, with 9 bases of the junction left unmatched. Germline V gives CDR1 MNHNY, CDR2 SVGAGI (reference sequence). This CDR3 has 15 amino acids. Written as DNA, the CDR3 is TGTGCCAGCAGTTATTTCCTGACAGGGGGAGGTGGCTACACCTTC. This encodes CASSYFLTGGGGYTF.

The chain joins TRBV6-6 to TRBJ2-5; no firm D call. This CDR3 contains 13 residues. Germline loops: CDR1 MNHNY, CDR2 SVGAGI (reference sequence). V lost 0 bases and J lost 5, with 7 bases in between. CDR3 DNA sequence: TGTGCCAGCAGTTACTCCCACTGGGAGACCCAGTACTTC. This codes for CASSYSHWETQYF.

The rearrangement joins TRBV9 to TRBJ2-5; D possibly corresponds to TRBD1 (6 bases). This CDR3 has 13 residues. V was trimmed by 4 bases and J by 4 bases, leaving 11 bases between them. CDR1 is SGDLS and CDR2 is YYNGEE in the germline V gene. Here the CDR3 reads CASSSTGLETQYF. CDR3 nucleotide sequence: TGTGCCAGCAGCTCCACAGGGTTAGAGACCCAGTACTTC.

This clone has just a few counts. The V gene is TRBV18, the J gene TRBJ1-1, with 8 nucleotides matching TRBD1. The trim removed 5 bases at V and 1 base at J, leaving 3 bases unmatched. Germline V gene sequence: CDR1 KGHSH, CDR2 LQKENI. The CDR3 extends over 14 amino acids. CDR3 loop: CASSSTGGNTEAFF. For the CDR3, the DNA is TGTGCCAGCTCATCAACAGGGGGGAACACTGAAGCTTTCTTT.

V usage is TRBV28 and J usage is TRBJ1-5; the D gene is possibly TRBD1 (6 bases). This CDR3 region has 14 residues. Trimming cost V 5 bases and J 4 bases, with 12 bases left between them. The germline V gene encodes CDR1 MDHEN and CDR2 SYDVKM. CDR3 loop: CASSPHTGNQPQHF. The CDR3 bases are TGTGCCAGCAGTCCACATACAGGGAATCAGCCCCAGCATTTT.